One and the same sample provided the 21 T cell receptor beta chains below, sequenced in a study of blood T cell repertoires in COVID-19. This table comes from immunoSEQ multiplex PCR, and its TCRdb copy is limited to in-frame clones, with some not included. The sample records about 150,000 clones, around 74% being singletons. Sequenced input: peripheral blood. The receptors here all came from a woman over 75 with acute or convalescent COVID-19.

The V gene is TRBV9, the J gene TRBJ2-5; D remains unclear. In germline, CDR1 is SGDLS, CDR2 YYNGEE. V lost 0 bases and J 2 bases, leaving 8 bases between the germline ends. The CDR3 runs to 14 residues. Here the CDR3 reads CASSVGTVQETQYF. CDR3 DNA sequence: TGTGCCAGCAGCGTAGGAACAGTGCAAGAGACCCAGTACTTC.

This chain connects TRBV5-5 to TRBJ2-3; 8 bases are shared with TRBD1. The CDR3 has 15 residues. CDR1 SGHKS and CDR2 YYEKEE come from the germline V gene (reference sequence). The ends lost 0 bases at V and 5 bases at J; junction bases unmatched: 5. CDR3 sequence reads: CASSLVTGGGDTQYF. CDR3 nucleotides: TGTGCCAGCAGCTTGGTAACAGGGGGTGGAGATACGCAGTATTTT.

The chain joins TRBV5-6 to TRBJ2-3; TRBD2 might be the D (5 bases). V lost 3 bases, J lost 2 bases, and 7 bases lay in between. The germline V gene has CDR1 SGHDT and CDR2 YYEEEE. The CDR3 runs 13 residues. The CDR3 loop reads CASSSEDTDTQYF. In nucleotides, the CDR3 is TGTGCCAGCAGCTCGGAGGACACAGATACGCAGTATTTT.

V is TRBV5-4 and J is TRBJ2-2, with D perhaps TRBD1 (6 bases). CDR3 length equals 16 residues. In germline, CDR1 is SGHNT, CDR2 YYREEE (reference sequence). Trimming removed 4 bases at V and 0 bases at J, with 13 bases between. The CDR3 protein is CASSPRQAPNTGELFF. CDR3 DNA: TGTGCCAGCAGCCCAAGACAGGCTCCGAACACCGGGGAGCTGTTTTTT. Supplemented by reference TRBV5-4 and TRBJ2-2, the full variable domain reads ETGVTQSPTHLIKTRGQQVTLRCSSQSGHNTVSWYQQALGQGPQFIFQYYREEENGRGNFPPRFSGLQFPNYSSELNVNALELDDSALYLCASSPRQAPNTGELFFGEGSRLTVL.

The V gene is TRBV11-2, the J gene TRBJ2-6; 7 bases match TRBD1. Germline-derived CDR1 and CDR2 are SGHAT and FQNNGV. The CDR3 extends over 19 amino acids. Losses at the gene ends were 3 bases for V and 0 bases for J; bases not matched to a gene: 11. The CDR3 is CASSFLLGDSISGANVLTF. The CDR3 DNA reads as TGTGCCAGCAGCTTTTTATTGGGGGACAGCATCTCTGGGGCCAACGTCCTGACTTTC.

V is TRBV5-6 and J is TRBJ2-5; possibly TRBD1 for D (5 bases). With 1 base removed from V and 1 base from J, the gap between germline ends came to 11 bases. CDR1 is SGHDT and CDR2 is YYEEEE in the germline V gene. The CDR3 sequence is 15 residues long. The CDR3 DNA reads as TGTGCCAGCAGCTTGAGTGATAGGGGCCAAGAGACCCAGTACTTC. Protein sequence: CASSLSDRGQETQYF.

The V call is TRBV6-6, the J call TRBJ1-1; the D gene is possibly TRBD1 (5 bases). The CDR3 contains 16 residues. The germline V gene has CDR1 MNHNY and CDR2 SVGAGI (reference sequence). The ends were cut back, 6 bases at V and 3 bases at J, with 20 bases in the middle. CDR3 DNA: TGTGCCAGCAGCCTCGGGGGTGGAACTAGGGACACTGAAGCTTTCTTT. The encoded protein is CASSLGGGTRDTEAFF.

In this sample, this clone turned up a few times. The chain joins TRBV19 to TRBJ1-6; D possibly corresponds to TRBD1 (5 bases). Germline loops: CDR1 LNHDA, CDR2 SQIVND (reference sequence). V was clipped by 5 bases and J by 9 bases, with 11 bases between them. CDR3 size: 13 residues. CDR3 nucleotide sequence: TGTGCCAGTAGTTTCCCGCAGGGTTCACCCCTCCACTTT. Translated: CASSFPQGSPLHF.

A few counts support this clone. The chain is built from TRBV10-3 and TRBJ1-2; the match to TRBD1 covers 9 bases. The CDR3 sequence is 15 residues long. V gave up 6 bases and J gave up 3 bases; unmatched junction bases: 8. Per the germline V gene, CDR1 is ENHRY and CDR2 is SYGVKD. The CDR3 DNA reads as TGTGCCATCAGACTTTGGACAGGGGATGACTATGGCTACACCTTC. It codes for CAIRLWTGDDYGYTF.

This sequence joins TRBV7-2 and TRBJ2-3; TRBD2 aligns across 7 bases. V was clipped by 5 bases and J by 11 bases; unmatched bases: 13. Germline V gene sequence: CDR1 SGHTA, CDR2 FQGNSA. This CDR3 is built from 14 residues. The CDR3 reads CASSRGVGGKVQYF. The CDR3 DNA reads as TGTGCCAGCAGCCGGGGGGTTGGCGGGAAAGTGCAGTATTTT. Together with reference TRBV7-2 and TRBJ2-3, the CDR3 gives the full variable domain: GAGVSQSPSNKVTEKGKDVELRCDPISGHTALYWYRQSLGQGLEFLIYFQGNSAPDKSGLPSDRFSAERTGGSVSTLTIQRTQQEDSAVYLCASSRGVGGKVQYFGPGTRLTVL.

This chain connects TRBV7-3 to TRBJ1-1; 9 nucleotides agree with TRBD1. After removal of 4 bases from V and 6 bases from J, the junction contained 9 bases not matched to a gene. Germline V gives CDR1 SGHTA, CDR2 FQGTGA. CDR3 size: 15 residues. CDR3 sequence (DNA): TGTGCCAGCAGCTCAACCGGGACAGGGAGACCTGAAGCTTTCTTT. This codes for CASSSTGTGRPEAFF.

This chain uses TRBV24-1 with TRBJ2-1; D is ambiguous. Germline assignment: CDR1 KGHDR and CDR2 SFDVKD. Trimming shortened V by 4 bases and J by 4 bases, and 13 bases separated the two germline ends. This CDR3 has 15 residues. The CDR3 is CATSETVASYNEQFF. The CDR3 bases are TGTGCCACCAGTGAAACTGTTGCCTCTTACAATGAGCAGTTCTTC.

CDR3 sequence reads: CASNIEREIIYEQYF. As DNA, the CDR3 is TGTGCCAGCAACATCGAGCGGGAGATTATCTACGAGCAGTACTTC. The chain employs TRBV2 and TRBJ2-7; 8 bases line up with TRBD2. Germline CDR1 and CDR2: SNHLY and FYNNEI. The CDR3 runs 15 residues. J gave up 3 bases and V 7 bases, and 11 bases lay outside the gene matches.

The CDR3 loop is CASSLSRNSPLHF. The CDR3 bases are TGTGCCAGCAGTTTATCGAGGAATTCACCCCTCCACTTT. The chain combines TRBV27 with TRBJ1-6; no firm D call. The length of the CDR3 is 13 residues. V was trimmed by 0 bases and J by 7 bases, leaving 4 bases between them. The germline V gene has CDR1 MNHEY and CDR2 SMNVEV (reference sequence).

The gene calls are TRBV11-2 and TRBJ2-1; 10 bases map to TRBD2. The V segment lost 2 bases and the J segment 6 bases; nucleotides outside the gene matches: 4. Germline V lookup: CDR1 SGHAT, CDR2 FQNNGV. The length of the CDR3 is 15 residues. CDR3 in DNA: TGTGCCAGCAGCTTATTAGCGGGAGGCCCCAATGAGCAGTTCTTC. The encoded protein is CASSLLAGGPNEQFF. The full variable domain, in which reference TRBV11-2 and TRBJ2-1 provide the parts outside the CDR3, is EAGVAQSPRYKIIEKRQSVAFWCNPISGHATLYWYQQILGQGPKLLIQFQNNGVVDDSQLPKDRFSAERLKGVDSTLKIQPAKLEDSAVYLCASSLLAGGPNEQFFGPGTRLTVL.

This sequence joins TRBV5-5 and TRBJ2-1, with 7 bases fitting TRBD2. Unmatched junction bases numbered 7, after V lost 4 bases and J lost 0 bases. The CDR3 sequence is 16 residues long. From germline, CDR1 is SGHKS and CDR2 YYEKEE (reference sequence). The CDR3 bases are TGTGCCAGCAGCCCGGGAGGTGCGTCCTCCTACAATGAGCAGTTCTTC. Protein sequence: CASSPGGASSYNEQFF.

The chain links TRBV7-2 to TRBJ1-1; D gene uncertain. V lost 3 bases, J lost 5 bases, and 13 bases lay in between. Germline V gene data show CDR1 as SGHTA and CDR2 as FQGNSA. The CDR3 runs to 14 residues. The CDR3 coding sequence is TGTGCCAGCAGCTTTGCGGATGTGATTACTGAAGCTTTCTTT. Protein: CASSFADVITEAFF.

The chain has TRBV5-1 and TRBJ1-3, with TRBD1 as a possible D gene (5 bases). This CDR3 is built from 15 residues. V was shortened by 4 bases and J by 0 bases, with 11 bases between the two germline ends. Germline CDR1 SGHRS, CDR2 YFSETQ. CDR3 sequence: CASSPQGNSGNTIYF. CDR3 DNA: TGCGCCAGCAGCCCCCAGGGCAACTCTGGAAACACCATATATTTT.

The count of this clone is one. V usage is TRBV9 and J usage is TRBJ2-1; TRBD1 might be the D (5 bases). V lost 7 bases to trimming and J lost 4 bases, with 18 bases between them. This CDR3 region has 15 residues. Germline lookup yields CDR1 SGDLS and CDR2 YYNGEE. The CDR3 protein is CASATQGFGYNEQFF. CDR3 in DNA: TGTGCCAGCGCCACTCAGGGATTTGGGTACAATGAGCAGTTCTTC.

The rearrangement uses TRBV2 and TRBJ2-7; a weak D match, TRBD1 (6 bases). Looked up from germline, CDR1 is SNHLY and CDR2 is FYNNEI. The CDR3 length is 12 residues. V lost 0 bases and J 11 bases, leaving 11 bases between the germline ends. CDR3 coding DNA: TGTGCCAGCAGTGAAGCGGAGGCAGGGGAGTACTTC. Protein: CASSEAEAGEYF.

The V call is TRBV7-9, the J call TRBJ1-1, with 9 bases fitting TRBD1. The CDR3 is made up of 13 amino acids. Losses at the gene ends were 5 bases for V and 11 bases for J; bases not matched to a gene: 9. CDR1 is SEHNR and CDR2 is FQNEAQ in the germline V gene (reference sequence). CDR3 coding DNA: TGTGCCAGCAGCCCCGGGACAGGGTTTTCGGCTTTCTTT. Its translation: CASSPGTGFSAFF. The full variable domain, in which reference TRBV7-9 and TRBJ1-1 provide the parts outside the CDR3, is DTGVSQNPRHKITKRGQNVTFRCDPISEHNRLYWYRQTLGQGPEFLTYFQNEAQLEKSRLLSDRFSAERPKGSFSTLEIQRTEQGDSAMYLCASSPGTGFSAFFGQGTRLTVV.